This TCR beta chain was recorded in a study of shared clonotypes between healthy human individuals. Study overall: In total, the donors were a couple of women and a few men aged 18 to 49.

Study results and limitations: Deeper or shallower sequencing was expected to change how clonotypes are shared among donors.

Notes on this clone: Its antigen is unidentified.

Assay runs were performed at deep level. Clones were read by immunoSEQ multiplex PCR, and TCRdb kept only the in-frame ones, dropping some. The repertoire has about 1 million clones, approximately 72% of them found once; the top ten carry 1.4% to 1.5%. All of the donors resided in Nashville, Tennessee, and each was a Caucasian adult. The receptor comes from a man aged 18 to 35 in good health. Sequencing was done on a sample of memory CD4+ T cells sorted from blood. Subset indicated: CD45RA-negative fraction.

The CDR3 nucleotides are TGTGCCAGCAGTTCCCCCTGGGAGGGGGCGAAAGGCTACACCTTC. This encodes CASSSPWEGAKGYTF. The chain combines TRBV6-6 with TRBJ1-2, with 7 positions matching TRBD1. Germline V CDR1 and CDR2: MNHNY, SVGAGI (reference sequence). CDR3 size: 15 residues. Unmatched junction bases numbered 13, after V lost 4 bases and J lost 8 bases.